This TCR beta chain was identified in a study of T cells in Graves' hyperthyroidism and ophthalmopathy. Points from the study as a whole: Before onset, ophthalmopathy was predicted by the model a median around 6.5 months earlier.

This clonotype was seen many times. Its target is unknown. Criteria for exclusion of patients were uncontrolled infection, other autoimmune disease, pregnancy or lactation. The V segment lost 10 bases and the J segment 5 bases; nucleotides outside the gene matches: 11. CDR3 size: 14 residues. The V gene's germline CDR1 is SEHNR and CDR2 FQNEAQ (reference sequence). RNA transcripts gave rise to amplified TCR beta CDR3 regions. In the first-round RT-PCR of the TCR CDR3, the HTBI primer set was used. TCRdb re-called the multiplex PCR reads with MiXCR, one entry per CDR3 protein. There are 480,000 or so distinct CDR3 sequences in the sample; about 15% occur only once, and about 17% lies in the top ten.

This receptor was taken from a woman aged 18-29 years with Graves' hyperthyroidism. Sequencing was done on a sample of blood. The chain couples TRBV7-9 to TRBJ2-1; 7 nucleotides line up with TRBD2. This CDR3 is CAIGGGRIDNEQFF. The CDR3 region has the DNA TGTGCCATCGGAGGCGGGAGAATCGACAATGAGCAGTTCTTC.